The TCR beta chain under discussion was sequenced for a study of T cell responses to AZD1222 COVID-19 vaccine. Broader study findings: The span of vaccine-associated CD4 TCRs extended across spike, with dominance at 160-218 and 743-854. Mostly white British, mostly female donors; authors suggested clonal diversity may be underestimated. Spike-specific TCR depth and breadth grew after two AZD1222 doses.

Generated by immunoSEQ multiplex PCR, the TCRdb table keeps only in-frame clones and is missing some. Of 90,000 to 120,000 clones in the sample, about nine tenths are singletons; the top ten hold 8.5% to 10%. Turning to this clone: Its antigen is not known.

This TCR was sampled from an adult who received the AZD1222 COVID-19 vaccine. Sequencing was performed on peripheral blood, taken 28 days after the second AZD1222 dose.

This chain's CDR3 is CASSELGAGNYGYTF. For the CDR3, the DNA is TGTGCCAGCAGTGAGCTGGGGGCGGGGAACTATGGCTACACCTTC. J is TRBJ1-2 and V is TRBV2; a weak D match, TRBD1 (6 bases). CDR3 length equals 15 residues. Germline V gene lookup returns CDR1 SNHLY and CDR2 FYNNEI. Trimming removed 3 bases at V and 2 bases at J, with 13 bases between.